A single sample is the source of the 26 T cell receptor beta chains below, sequenced in a study of T-cell memory formation after mild COVID-19. MiXCR, run by TCRdb on the 5' RACE reads, gives a single entry per CDR3 protein. In the table there are tens of thousands of distinct CDR3 sequences, 9% to 9.5% of which are singletons. The source material was PBMCs or a T cell subset sorted from them (not recorded which). Receptors were obtained from a man between 18 and 35 years old who had mild COVID-19 (a few samples of this study predate the infection). Cell type and time point are not known.

This clonotype was observed a few times. The chain uses TRBV4-3 and TRBJ2-3; D is ambiguous. V gave up 5 bases and J gave up 4 bases, with 16 bases separating them. The CDR3 contains 15 residues. CDR1 is LGHNA, CDR2 YSLEER, per germline. The DNA for the CDR3 is TGCGCCAGCAGCGCCCACCCTAGGCCTCCAGATACGCAGTATTTT. Translating gives CASSAHPRPPDTQYF.

This clonotype was picked up a small number of times. The rearrangement joins TRBV20-1 to TRBJ2-7, with 9 bases aligning to TRBD1. Trimming at V came to 4 bases and at J to 4 bases, leaving 8 bases not matched to a gene. Germline V gene lookup returns CDR1 DFQATT and CDR2 SNEGSKA (reference sequence). The CDR3 loop spans 14 amino acids. In nucleotides, the CDR3 is TGCAGTGCTAAGACAGGGGGAAGTAGGTACGAGCAGTACGTC. The encoded protein is CSAKTGGSRYEQYV.

The V and J genes are TRBV7-2 and TRBJ1-2; D perhaps matches TRBD1 (5 bases). The germline V and J ends were trimmed by 5 bases and 7 bases, with 20 bases remaining between them. CDR1 is SGHTA, CDR2 FQGNSA, per germline. This CDR3 is 15 amino acids long. Here the CDR3 DNA reads TGTGCCAGCAGCCCGGCGGCTATCGGGACGGGTGGCTACACCTTC. As protein: CASSPAAIGTGGYTF.

This clonotype was counted at least ten times. V is TRBV12-3 or TRBV12-4 and J is TRBJ2-3; no definite D call. The V gene lost 7 bases and the J gene lost 5 bases, with 10 bases spanning the gap. This CDR3 has 12 amino acids. The CDR3 is CASTSSQDTQYF. As DNA, the CDR3 is TGTGCCAGCACCTCTTCTCAAGATACGCAGTATTTT.

This rearrangement joins TRBV6-6 to TRBJ1-2; no reliable D call. Germline-derived CDR1 and CDR2 are MNHNY and SVGAGI (reference sequence). The CDR3 runs 11 residues. V shed 4 bases and J shed 6 bases, with 6 bases lying between them. CDR3 DNA sequence: TGTGCCAGCAGTTCAGGCAATGGCTACACCTTC. This codes for CASSSGNGYTF.

This clonotype was seen a few times. The rearrangement uses TRBV12-3 or TRBV12-4 and TRBJ2-2, with TRBD2 identical over 12 bases. The CDR3 sequence is 17 residues long. Trimming removed 2 bases from V and 2 bases from J; junction bases left unmatched: 3. CDR3 sequence (DNA): TGTGCCAGCAGTTTATCGACTAGCGGGGGTAACACCGGGGAGCTGTTTTTT. It specifies CASSLSTSGGNTGELFF.

The table lists this clonotype with a few counts. The chain couples TRBV12-3 or TRBV12-4 to TRBJ1-3; the D is unclear. V was shortened by 2 bases and J by 0 bases, with 5 bases between the two germline ends. The CDR3 length is 14 residues. The CDR3: CASSLWSSGNTIYF. CDR3 DNA: TGTGCCAGCAGTTTATGGAGCTCTGGAAACACCATATATTTT.

This clonotype was observed a few times. The CDR3 DNA sequence: TGTGCCAGCAGCCTGACAGGGAACTCTGGAAACACCATATATTTT. This encodes CASSLTGNSGNTIYF. This sequence joins TRBV7-2 and TRBJ1-3, with 7 bases fitting TRBD1. V lost 5 bases, J lost 0 bases, and 4 bases stayed unmatched. Germline V lookup: CDR1 SGHTA, CDR2 FQGNSA. CDR3 length: 15 amino acids.

Only a few counts were recorded for this clonotype. The chain is built from TRBV5-1 and TRBJ2-1, with 8 bases aligning to TRBD1. The length of the CDR3 is 15 residues. Germline V gene data show CDR1 as SGHRS and CDR2 as YFSETQ. The V and J ends lost 0 bases and 4 bases, in that order; junction bases with no gene match: 3. CDR3 nucleotide sequence: TGCGCCAGCAGCTTGGAAGGACAGGGTTACAATGAGCAGTTCTTC. It specifies CASSLEGQGYNEQFF.

V gene TRBV24-1 combines with J gene TRBJ2-2; D is unclear. Germline loops: CDR1 KGHDR, CDR2 SFDVKD. The CDR3 runs to 15 residues. V lost 4 bases and J 3 bases, leaving 11 bases between the germline ends. CDR3 coding DNA: TGTGCCACCAGTGAACTTGACCATGACACCGGGGAGCTGTTTTTT. Protein sequence: CATSELDHDTGELFF.

The J gene is TRBJ2-2, the V gene TRBV5-8; 13 nucleotides line up with TRBD2. The CDR3 sequence is 15 residues long. J was trimmed by 1 base and V by 10 bases; bases with no gene match: 4. Looked up from germline, CDR1 is SGHTS and CDR2 is YDEGEE. CDR3 sequence reads: CAVRTSGGNTGELFF. The CDR3 region has the DNA TGTGCCGTTCGGACTAGCGGGGGGAACACCGGGGAGCTGTTTTTT.

V and J are TRBV7-3 and TRBJ2-7; D gene ambiguous. This CDR3 region has 14 residues. Germline V lookup: CDR1 SGHTA, CDR2 FQGTGA. The ends were cut back, 5 bases at V and 1 base at J, with 12 bases in the middle. CDR3 DNA sequence: TGTGCCAGCAGCACACAGTGGTCTTCCTACGAGCAGTACGTC. It yields the protein CASSTQWSSYEQYV.

This clonotype has more than one count but fewer than ten. This rearrangement joins TRBV11-3 to TRBJ2-3; D is unclear. V was cut by 6 bases and J by 0 bases, with 16 bases left in between. The V gene's germline CDR1 is SGHNT and CDR2 YENEEA. This CDR3 contains 16 residues. The CDR3 region has the DNA TGTGCCAGCAGGTATACGGGCAGGACCAGCACAGATACGCAGTATTTT. Translating it yields CASRYTGRTSTDTQYF.

DNA of the CDR3: TGCGCCAGCAGCTTGTTAGGAGATACGCAGTATTTT. The encoded protein is CASSLLGDTQYF. The chain uses TRBV5-1 and TRBJ2-3, with D unresolved. The CDR3 loop spans 12 amino acids. Trimming left V 1 base short and J 5 bases short, with 5 bases between. CDR1 and CDR2 (germline): SGHRS, YFSETQ.

This clonotype was detected ten times or more. The rearrangement joins TRBV20-1 to TRBJ2-5; 7 bases align to TRBD2. In germline, CDR1 is DFQATT, CDR2 SNEGSKA (reference sequence). The CDR3 totals 14 residues. The trim removed 5 bases at V and 1 base at J, leaving 7 bases unmatched. Here the CDR3 reads CSAPQAGIQETQYF. The DNA of the CDR3 is TGCAGTGCTCCCCAAGCGGGGATCCAAGAGACCCAGTACTTC.

The chain recombines TRBV11-2 with TRBJ2-1; D may be TRBD2 (6 bases). This CDR3 region has 15 residues. Trimming pared 1 base from V and 6 bases from J, leaving 13 bases between. Germline-derived CDR1 and CDR2 are SGHAT and FQNNGV. The CDR3 bases are TGTGCCAGCAGCTTAGGGGCGGGGTTCATCAATGAGCAGTTCTTC. Translating gives CASSLGAGFINEQFF.

This clonotype occurred a few times. The chain recombines TRBV5-6 with TRBJ1-6; TRBD1 might be the D (5 bases). Trimming removed 4 bases from V and 7 bases from J, with 15 bases in between. Germline loops: CDR1 SGHDT, CDR2 YYEEEE. The CDR3 length is 15 residues. The CDR3 spells CASSRRGGSNSPLHF. For the CDR3, the DNA is TGTGCCAGCAGCCGTCGGGGGGGATCAAATTCACCCCTCCACTTT.

This clonotype was picked up a small number of times. V usage is TRBV29-1 and J usage is TRBJ1-1, with a weak D call TRBD1 (5 bases). This CDR3 comprises 14 residues. V was shortened by 6 bases and J by 1 base, with 15 bases between the two germline ends. The germline V gene has CDR1 SQVTM and CDR2 ANQGSEA. The CDR3 sequence is CSVQKTVPNTEAFF. The CDR3 DNA sequence: TGCAGCGTCCAAAAGACAGTCCCGAACACTGAAGCTTTCTTT.

The gene calls are TRBV20-1 and TRBJ2-7; D is perhaps TRBD1 (6 bases). Germline V gene sequence: CDR1 DFQATT, CDR2 SNEGSKA (reference sequence). Trimming left V 2 bases short and J 5 bases short, with 10 bases between. The CDR3 extends over 12 amino acids. The CDR3 here is CSARSGVDEQYF. The CDR3 DNA is TGCAGTGCTAGATCAGGGGTGGACGAGCAGTACTTC.

Ten or more counts support this clonotype. The chain combines TRBV3-1 with TRBJ2-7, with 8 positions matching TRBD2. CDR3 length: 14 residues. The J segment lost 3 bases and the V segment lost 3 bases, leaving 4 bases of the junction unmatched. Germline CDR1 is LGHDT and CDR2 is YNNKEL (reference sequence). The CDR3 DNA reads as TGTGCCAGCAGCCAGACGGGGGGGCTCTACGAGCAGTACTTC. Protein product: CASSQTGGLYEQYF.

Comment on this clonotype: A much larger clone lies a single base off, so this may be a read error. The CDR3 reads CSARSSGDLNEQFF. CDR3 nucleotides: TGCAGTGCTAGATCTAGCGGGGACCTCAATGAGCAGTTCTTC. The chain employs TRBV20-1 and TRBJ2-1; 9 bases are a match to TRBD2. The CDR3 loop spans 14 amino acids. Trimming at V came to 2 bases and at J to 6 bases, leaving 5 bases not matched to a gene. Germline CDR1 and CDR2: DFQATT and SNEGSKA (reference sequence).

CDR3 protein: CASSQVSAPGGMSNEQFF. CDR3 bases: TGCGCCAGCAGCCAAGTCTCCGCGCCCGGGGGGATGAGCAATGAGCAGTTCTTC. The chain uses TRBV4-1 and TRBJ2-1; TRBD2 matches 7 bases. V was pared by 1 base and J by 6 bases, with 15 bases of the junction left unmatched. In germline, CDR1 is MGHRA, CDR2 YSYEKL. This CDR3 has 18 residues.

The chain has TRBV4-1 and TRBJ2-5; D ambiguous. The CDR3 sequence is 16 residues long. V lost 0 bases and J 6 bases, leaving 17 bases between the germline ends. Germline V gene sequence: CDR1 MGHRA, CDR2 YSYEKL. The DNA of the CDR3 is TGCGCCAGCAGCCAAGATTATGCTAGTGAGGTAAAGACCCAGTACTTC. Translating gives CASSQDYASEVKTQYF.

This clonotype was seen only a few times. V usage is TRBV6-2 or TRBV6-3 and J usage is TRBJ2-1, with TRBD2 as a possible D gene (6 bases). CDR3 length: 15 residues. V lost 0 bases and J lost 6, with 12 bases in between. Germline CDR1 reads MNHEY; CDR2 reads SVGEGT. The CDR3 coding sequence is TGTGCCAGCAGTTACTCGACGGGCGGGGTCAATGAGCAGTTCTTC. This translates into CASSYSTGGVNEQFF.

This clonotype occurred a few times. The chain employs TRBV4-1 and TRBJ2-5, with D possibly being TRBD1 or TRBD2 (6 bases each). The germline gives CDR1 MGHRA, CDR2 YSYEKL. The CDR3 contains 16 residues. V lost 5 bases to trimming and J lost 4 bases, with 20 bases between them. The CDR3 DNA sequence: TGCGCCAGCAGCGCCCTCGGAGGGGGGCTATCAGAGACCCAGTACTTC. This gives the protein CASSALGGGLSETQYF.

This clonotype was seen repeatedly, ten times or more. This chain uses TRBV7-2 with TRBJ2-5; possibly TRBD1 or TRBD2 for D (5 bases each). Trimming took off 1 base at V and 5 bases at J, with 14 bases between the two ends. Germline CDR1 and CDR2: SGHTA and FQGNSA. CDR3 length equals 15 residues. The CDR3 nucleotides are TGTGCCAGCAGCTTAGGGTCGGGGCTCTGGGAGACCCAGTACTTC. As protein: CASSLGSGLWETQYF.